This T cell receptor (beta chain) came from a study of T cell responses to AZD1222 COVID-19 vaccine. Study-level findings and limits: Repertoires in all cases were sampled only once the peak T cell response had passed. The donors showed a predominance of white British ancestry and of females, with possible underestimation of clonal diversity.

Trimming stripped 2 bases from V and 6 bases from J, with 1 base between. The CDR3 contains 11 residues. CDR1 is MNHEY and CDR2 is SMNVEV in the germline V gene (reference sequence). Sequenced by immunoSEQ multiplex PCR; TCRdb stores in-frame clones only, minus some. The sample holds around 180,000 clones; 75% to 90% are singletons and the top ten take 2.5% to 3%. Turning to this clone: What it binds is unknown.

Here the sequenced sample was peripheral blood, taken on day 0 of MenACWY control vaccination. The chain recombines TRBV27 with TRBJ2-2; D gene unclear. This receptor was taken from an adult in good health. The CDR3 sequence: CASSLAGELFF. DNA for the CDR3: TGTGCCAGCAGTTTAGCCGGGGAGCTGTTTTTT.